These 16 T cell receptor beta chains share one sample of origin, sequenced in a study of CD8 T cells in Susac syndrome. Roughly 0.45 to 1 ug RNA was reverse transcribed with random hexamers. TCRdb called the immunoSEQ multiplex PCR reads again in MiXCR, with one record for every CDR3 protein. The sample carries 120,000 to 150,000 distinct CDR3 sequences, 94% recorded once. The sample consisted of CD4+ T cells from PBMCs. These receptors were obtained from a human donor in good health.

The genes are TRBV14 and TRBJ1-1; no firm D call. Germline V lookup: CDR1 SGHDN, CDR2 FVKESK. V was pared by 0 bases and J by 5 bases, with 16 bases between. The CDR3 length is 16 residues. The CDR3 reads CASSQDMGRFRTEAFF. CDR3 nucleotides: TGTGCCAGCAGCCAAGATATGGGCAGGTTTAGGACTGAAGCTTTCTTT. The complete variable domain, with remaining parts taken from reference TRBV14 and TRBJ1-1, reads EAGVTQFPSHSVIEKGQTVTLRCDPISGHDNLYWYRRVMGKEIKFLLHFVKESKQDESGMPNNRFLAERTGGTYSTLKVQPAELEDSGVYFCASSQDMGRFRTEAFFGQGTRLTVV.

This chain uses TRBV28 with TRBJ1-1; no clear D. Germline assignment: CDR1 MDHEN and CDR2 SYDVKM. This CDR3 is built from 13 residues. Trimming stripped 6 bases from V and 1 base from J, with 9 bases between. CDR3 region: CASSPAQNTEAFF. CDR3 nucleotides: TGTGCCAGCAGCCCCGCACAGAACACTGAAGCTTTCTTT. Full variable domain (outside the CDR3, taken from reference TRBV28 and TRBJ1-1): DVKVTQSSRYLVKRTGEKVFLECVQDMDHENMFWYRQDPGLGLRLIYFSYDVKMKEKGDIPEGYSVSREKKERFSLILESASTNQTSMYLCASSPAQNTEAFFGQGTRLTVV.

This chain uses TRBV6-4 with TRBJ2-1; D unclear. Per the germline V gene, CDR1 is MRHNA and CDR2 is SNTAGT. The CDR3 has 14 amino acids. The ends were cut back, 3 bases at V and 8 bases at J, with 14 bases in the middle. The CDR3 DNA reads TGTGCCAGCAGTGAAAACGGCCTCCTCTATGAGCAGTTCTTC. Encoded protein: CASSENGLLYEQFF.

CDR3 DNA sequence: TGCAGTGCTTTGGGGCAGGGGGTGTTCCACGAGCAGTACTTC. Encoded protein: CSALGQGVFHEQYF. The genes are TRBV20-1 and TRBJ2-7; 7 bases align to TRBD1. Germline V CDR1 and CDR2: DFQATT, SNEGSKA (reference sequence). The CDR3 runs to 14 residues. J lost 5 bases, V lost 5 bases, and 12 bases had no gene match.

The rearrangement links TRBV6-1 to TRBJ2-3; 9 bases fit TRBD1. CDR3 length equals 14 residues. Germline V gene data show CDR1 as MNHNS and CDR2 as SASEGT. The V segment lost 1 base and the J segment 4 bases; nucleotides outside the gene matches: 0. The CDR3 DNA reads TGTGCCAGCAGTGAAGGGACAGGGGCAGATACGCAGTATTTT. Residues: CASSEGTGADTQYF.

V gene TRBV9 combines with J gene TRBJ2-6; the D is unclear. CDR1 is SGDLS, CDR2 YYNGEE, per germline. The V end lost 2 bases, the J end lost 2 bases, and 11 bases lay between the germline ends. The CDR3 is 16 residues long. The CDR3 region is CASSVTRTTGANVLTF. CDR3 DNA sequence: TGTGCCAGCAGCGTGACTCGTACAACTGGGGCCAACGTCCTGACTTTC.

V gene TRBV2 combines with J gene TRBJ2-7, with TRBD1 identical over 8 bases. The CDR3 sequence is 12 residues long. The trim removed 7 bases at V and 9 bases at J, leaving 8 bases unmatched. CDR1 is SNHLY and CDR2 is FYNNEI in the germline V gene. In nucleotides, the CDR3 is TGTGCCAGCAAAAAGGACAGGGCCGGGCAGTACTTC. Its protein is CASKKDRAGQYF. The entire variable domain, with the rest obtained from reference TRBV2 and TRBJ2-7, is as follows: EPEVTQTPSHQVTQMGQEVILRCVPISNHLYFYWYRQILGQKVEFLVSFYNNEISEKSEIFDDQFSVERPDGSNFTLKIRSTKLEDSAMYFCASKKDRAGQYFGPGTRLTVT.

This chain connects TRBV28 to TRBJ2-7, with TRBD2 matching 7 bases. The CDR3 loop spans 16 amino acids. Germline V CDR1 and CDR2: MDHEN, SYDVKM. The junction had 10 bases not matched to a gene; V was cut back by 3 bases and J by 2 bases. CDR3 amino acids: CASSLAGGGGTYEQYF. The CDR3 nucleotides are TGTGCCAGCAGTTTGGCAGGTGGGGGGGGAACCTACGAGCAGTACTTC.

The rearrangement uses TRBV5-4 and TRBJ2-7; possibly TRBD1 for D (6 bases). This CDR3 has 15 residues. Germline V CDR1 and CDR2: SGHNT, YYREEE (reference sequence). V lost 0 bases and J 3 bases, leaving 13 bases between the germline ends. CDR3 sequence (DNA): TGTGCCAGCAGCTTGGATTTGGCAGGGGTCTACGAGCAGTACTTC. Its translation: CASSLDLAGVYEQYF. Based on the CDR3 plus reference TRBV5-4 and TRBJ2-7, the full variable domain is ETGVTQSPTHLIKTRGQQVTLRCSSQSGHNTVSWYQQALGQGPQFIFQYYREEENGRGNFPPRFSGLQFPNYSSELNVNALELDDSALYLCASSLDLAGVYEQYFGPGTRLTVT.

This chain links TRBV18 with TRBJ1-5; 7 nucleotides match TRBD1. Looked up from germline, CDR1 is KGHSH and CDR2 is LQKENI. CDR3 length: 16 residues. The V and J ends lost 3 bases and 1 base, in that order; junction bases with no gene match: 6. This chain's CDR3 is CASSPDRVGSNQPQHF. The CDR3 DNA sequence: TGTGCCAGCTCACCCGACAGGGTAGGAAGCAATCAGCCCCAGCATTTT.

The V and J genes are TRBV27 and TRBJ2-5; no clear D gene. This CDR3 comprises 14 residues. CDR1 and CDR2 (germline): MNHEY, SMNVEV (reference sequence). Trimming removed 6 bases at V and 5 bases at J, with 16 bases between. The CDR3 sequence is CASRVFGPVETQYF. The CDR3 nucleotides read TGTGCCAGCAGGGTTTTTGGGCCTGTGGAGACCCAGTACTTC.

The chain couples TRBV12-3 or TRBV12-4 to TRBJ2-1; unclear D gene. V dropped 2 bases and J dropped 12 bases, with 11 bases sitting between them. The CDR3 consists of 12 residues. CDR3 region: CASSLNAFSQFF. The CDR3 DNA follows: TGTGCCAGCAGTTTAAATGCCTTCTCGCAGTTCTTC.

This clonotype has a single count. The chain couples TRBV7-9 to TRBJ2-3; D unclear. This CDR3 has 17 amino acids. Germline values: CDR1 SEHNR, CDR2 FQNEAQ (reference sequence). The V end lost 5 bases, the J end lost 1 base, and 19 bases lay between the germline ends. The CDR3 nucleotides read TGTGCCAGCAGCAGAACAAGGCCGGCCCGAGGCACAGATACGCAGTATTTT. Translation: CASSRTRPARGTDTQYF.

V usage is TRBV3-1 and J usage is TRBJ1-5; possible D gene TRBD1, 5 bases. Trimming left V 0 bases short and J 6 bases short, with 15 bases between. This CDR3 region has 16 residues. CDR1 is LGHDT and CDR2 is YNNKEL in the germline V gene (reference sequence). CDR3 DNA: TGTGCCAGCAGCCAAGATCCCCCCAGGGCGGGTCAGCCCCAGCATTTT. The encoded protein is CASSQDPPRAGQPQHF.

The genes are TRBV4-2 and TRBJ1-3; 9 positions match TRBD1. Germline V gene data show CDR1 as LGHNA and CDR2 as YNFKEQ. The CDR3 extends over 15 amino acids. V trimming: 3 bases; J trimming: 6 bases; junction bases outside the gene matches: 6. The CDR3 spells CASSQAGTGPNTIYF. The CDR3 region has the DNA TGTGCCAGCAGCCAGGCCGGGACAGGGCCAAACACCATATATTTT.

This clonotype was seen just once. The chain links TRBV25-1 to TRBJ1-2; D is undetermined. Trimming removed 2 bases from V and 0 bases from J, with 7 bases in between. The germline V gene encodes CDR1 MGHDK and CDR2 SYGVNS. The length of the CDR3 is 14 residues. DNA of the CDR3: TGTGCCAGCAGTGAACCCATAGCTAACTATGGCTACACCTTC. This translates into CASSEPIANYGYTF.